A selection of T cell receptor beta chains follows, all from one sample in a study of CD8 T cells in Susac syndrome. In TCRdb, the immunoSEQ multiplex PCR reads were re-called with MiXCR into one record per CDR3 protein. The sample consists of roughly 120,000 distinct CDR3 sequences, approximately 96% of them appearing once. The sequenced sample consisted of CD4+ T cells from PBMCs. The receptors shown here come from a human donor in good health. The CDR3 runs from the conserved cysteine through the conserved F or W. The D gene is left open where the match is weak. Expanded clones get a size class; other rows say once, few or many, or leave the size out.

v_gene: TRBV3-1; j_gene: TRBJ1-1; abundance: NA; d_gene: NA; CDR3nt: TGTGCCAGCAGCCACCCCGGGACCGACAAAGGGAACGGTGAAGCTTTCTTT; CDR3aa: CASSHPGTDKGNGEAFF
v_gene: TRBV29-1; j_gene: TRBJ2-7; abundance: NA; d_gene: TRBD2; CDR3nt: TGCAGCGTTCAACCTAGCGGGAGGCCGGGGTACGAGCAGTACTTC; CDR3aa: CSVQPSGRPGYEQYF
v_gene: TRBV20-1; j_gene: TRBJ1-4; abundance: NA; d_gene: TRBD1; CDR3nt: TGCAGTGCAACCCAGGGGGCAACTAATGAAAAACTGTTTTTT; CDR3aa: CSATQGATNEKLFF
v_gene: TRBV5-1; j_gene: TRBJ1-1; abundance: NA; d_gene: TRBD1; CDR3nt: TGCGCCAGCAGCCTCCAGGGGGGTGACACTGAAGCTTTCTTT; CDR3aa: CASSLQGGDTEAFF
v_gene: TRBV12-3/TRBV12-4; j_gene: TRBJ2-2; abundance: NA; d_gene: NA; CDR3nt: TGTGCCAGCCTCTGGGGAGGCACGAACACCGGGGAGCTGTTTTTT; CDR3aa: CASLWGGTNTGELFF
v_gene: TRBV4-1; j_gene: TRBJ2-7; abundance: NA; d_gene: TRBD1; CDR3nt: TGCGCCAGCAGCCACATCGGACAGGCAAGAACCGAGCAGTACTTC; CDR3aa: CASSHIGQARTEQYF
v_gene: TRBV11-1; j_gene: TRBJ2-3; abundance: once; d_gene: NA; CDR3nt: TGTGCCAGCAGCAGACCGAAAAAGGGCAGGGGAACTTCCCAAGGAACAGATACGCAGTATTTT; CDR3aa: CASSRPKKGRGTSQGTDTQYF
v_gene: TRBV5-1; j_gene: TRBJ2-7; abundance: NA; d_gene: NA; CDR3nt: TGCGCCAGCAGCTTACCACTTCAACACGAGCAGTACTTC; CDR3aa: CASSLPLQHEQYF
v_gene: TRBV18; j_gene: TRBJ2-5; abundance: NA; d_gene: NA; CDR3nt: TGTGCCAGCTCACCACCTGGGCCGTGGAAGACCCAGTACTTC; CDR3aa: CASSPPGPWKTQYF
v_gene: TRBV10-3; j_gene: TRBJ2-1; abundance: once; d_gene: NA; CDR3nt: TGTGCCATCAGTCGCAACGGGGACTATGAGCAGTTCTTC; CDR3aa: CAISRNGDYEQFF
v_gene: TRBV29-1; j_gene: TRBJ1-1; abundance: NA; d_gene: TRBD1; CDR3nt: TGCAGCGTTTTCCGGGACAGTTCCACTGAAGCTTTCTTT; CDR3aa: CSVFRDSSTEAFF
v_gene: TRBV2; j_gene: TRBJ1-2; abundance: NA; d_gene: NA; CDR3nt: TGTGCTACAGCGGGGGGGGGCAGTGGTGGCTACACCTTC; CDR3aa: CATAGGGSGGYTF
v_gene: TRBV19; j_gene: TRBJ2-1; abundance: NA; d_gene: TRBD1; CDR3nt: TGTGCCAGTAGTCGCGGACAGGTAATAGTCTACAATGAGCAGTTCTTC; CDR3aa: CASSRGQVIVYNEQFF
v_gene: TRBV7-9; j_gene: TRBJ1-1; abundance: NA; d_gene: NA; CDR3nt: TGTGCCAGCAGCTTAAGGGGGGGGGCTGGCACTGAAGCTTTCTTT; CDR3aa: CASSLRGGAGTEAFF
v_gene: TRBV5-4; j_gene: TRBJ2-2; abundance: NA; d_gene: TRBD2; CDR3nt: TGTGCCAGCAGCACCGGGACTAGCATAGCCGGGGAGCTGTTTTTT; CDR3aa: CASSTGTSIAGELFF
v_gene: TRBV5-6; j_gene: TRBJ2-1; abundance: NA; d_gene: TRBD2; CDR3nt: TGTGCCAGCAGCTTGGCCGGGGGAGGGGATGAGCAGTTCTTC; CDR3aa: CASSLAGGGDEQFF
v_gene: TRBV3-1; j_gene: TRBJ2-7; abundance: NA; d_gene: NA; CDR3nt: TGTGCCAGCAGCCCTTTCGGGACGGTTCCCTACGAGCAGTACTTC; CDR3aa: CASSPFGTVPYEQYF
v_gene: TRBV2; j_gene: TRBJ2-7; abundance: NA; d_gene: TRBD2; CDR3nt: TGTGCCAGCAGACGACCCCAGAGGGGACTAGCGGGAGAGTACGAGCAGTACTTC; CDR3aa: CASRRPQRGLAGEYEQYF
v_gene: TRBV5-6; j_gene: TRBJ2-1; abundance: NA; d_gene: TRBD1; CDR3nt: TGTGCCAGCAGCTTTAGGACAGGGAGAAGGATGGATGAGCAGTTCTTC; CDR3aa: CASSFRTGRRMDEQFF
v_gene: TRBV7-6; j_gene: TRBJ2-3; abundance: NA; d_gene: TRBD2; CDR3nt: TGTGCCAGCAGCCGAGGGACTAGCGGGAGGACAGATACGCAGTATTTT; CDR3aa: CASSRGTSGRTDTQYF
v_gene: TRBV3-1; j_gene: TRBJ1-3; abundance: NA; d_gene: NA; CDR3nt: TGTGCCAGCAGCCGGGGGGAGAGCTCTGGAAACACCATATATTTT; CDR3aa: CASSRGESSGNTIYF
v_gene: TRBV20-1; j_gene: TRBJ2-5; abundance: NA; d_gene: TRBD2; CDR3nt: TGCAGTCCGGGACTAGCGGGAGGACAAGAGACCCAGTACTTC; CDR3aa: CSPGLAGGQETQYF
v_gene: TRBV12-3/TRBV12-4; j_gene: TRBJ2-7; abundance: once; d_gene: TRBD2; CDR3nt: TGTGCCAGCAGTCGCGCCGGGACTAAAGCCTACGAGCAGTACTTC; CDR3aa: CASSRAGTKAYEQYF
v_gene: TRBV24-1; j_gene: TRBJ2-2; abundance: once; d_gene: TRBD2; CDR3nt: TGTGCCACCAGTGATAGGACTAGCGGGAACACCGGGGAGCTGTTTTTT; CDR3aa: CATSDRTSGNTGELFF
v_gene: TRBV7-6; j_gene: TRBJ2-7; abundance: NA; d_gene: NA; CDR3nt: TGTGCCAGCAGCTTAGGGCAGGGCCGGGCGGGCGAGCAGTACTTC; CDR3aa: CASSLGQGRAGEQYF
v_gene: TRBV6-6; j_gene: TRBJ2-7; abundance: NA; d_gene: TRBD1; CDR3nt: TGTGCCAGCAGTTCTCAGGGGGCGAGCGAGCAGTACTTC; CDR3aa: CASSSQGASEQYF
v_gene: TRBV6-2/TRBV6-3; j_gene: TRBJ2-7; abundance: NA; d_gene: NA; CDR3nt: TGTGCCAGCAGTTACAGGGGAACCTACGAGCAGTACTTC; CDR3aa: CASSYRGTYEQYF
v_gene: TRBV6-6; j_gene: TRBJ1-2; abundance: NA; d_gene: NA; CDR3nt: TGTGCCAGCAGCCCAAGCCAGTATGGCTACACCTTC; CDR3aa: CASSPSQYGYTF
v_gene: TRBV3-1; j_gene: TRBJ2-7; abundance: NA; d_gene: TRBD2; CDR3nt: TGTGCCAGCAGCCAAGATATACTAGCGGGGGAGGAGTACTTC; CDR3aa: CASSQDILAGEEYF
v_gene: TRBV7-2; j_gene: TRBJ1-2; abundance: NA; d_gene: TRBD1; CDR3nt: TGTGCCAGCAGCTCGACAGGGGGAAACTATGGCTACACCTTC; CDR3aa: CASSSTGGNYGYTF
v_gene: TRBV29-1; j_gene: TRBJ1-1; abundance: NA; d_gene: NA; CDR3nt: TGCAGCGTTGAAGAGACAGCGAACACTGAAGCTTTCTTT; CDR3aa: CSVEETANTEAFF
v_gene: TRBV3-1; j_gene: TRBJ2-7; abundance: NA; d_gene: TRBD2; CDR3nt: TGTGCCAGCAGCCCAGACCCCGGGACTAGCGGGAGTCTGGGGTCCTACGAGCAGTACTTC; CDR3aa: CASSPDPGTSGSLGSYEQYF
v_gene: TRBV6-5; j_gene: TRBJ1-1; abundance: NA; d_gene: TRBD1; CDR3nt: TGTGCCAGCAGTCCCCAGGACAGGCGGACTGAAGCTTTCTTT; CDR3aa: CASSPQDRRTEAFF
v_gene: TRBV30; j_gene: TRBJ2-2; abundance: NA; d_gene: NA; CDR3nt: TGTGCCTGGTACCGGGCCGACACCGGGGAGCTGTTTTTT; CDR3aa: CAWYRADTGELFF
v_gene: TRBV20-1; j_gene: TRBJ1-1; abundance: NA; d_gene: NA; CDR3nt: TGCAGTGCTAGTAATGCCCGGACTGAAGCTTTCTTT; CDR3aa: CSASNARTEAFF
v_gene: TRBV5-1; j_gene: TRBJ2-5; abundance: NA; d_gene: NA; CDR3nt: TGCGCCAGCAGCTTGGCGGCGACAGTCCAAGAGACCCAGTACTTC; CDR3aa: CASSLAATVQETQYF
v_gene: TRBV2; j_gene: TRBJ1-1; abundance: once; d_gene: NA; CDR3nt: TGTGCCAGCAGTCCTACCCGGGCCGTGAACACTGAAGCTTTCTTT; CDR3aa: CASSPTRAVNTEAFF
v_gene: TRBV4-3; j_gene: TRBJ2-3; abundance: NA; d_gene: TRBD2; CDR3nt: TGCGCCAGCAGCCAAGAGGCAGGGCTAGCGGCTCAGTATTTT; CDR3aa: CASSQEAGLAAQYF
v_gene: TRBV7-8; j_gene: TRBJ1-4; abundance: NA; d_gene: NA; CDR3nt: TGTGCCAGCAGCTTATATGGGCAGGGAGATGAAAAACTGTTTTTT; CDR3aa: CASSLYGQGDEKLFF
v_gene: TRBV5-6; j_gene: TRBJ2-6; abundance: NA; d_gene: NA; CDR3nt: TGTGCCAGCAGCTTTCGAGGGGCTGGGGCCAACGTCCTGACTTTC; CDR3aa: CASSFRGAGANVLTF
v_gene: TRBV4-3; j_gene: TRBJ2-7; abundance: NA; d_gene: NA; CDR3nt: TGCGCCAGCAGCCAAGATCGTACGGGCTACGAGCAGTACTTC; CDR3aa: CASSQDRTGYEQYF
v_gene: TRBV3-1; j_gene: TRBJ1-6; abundance: NA; d_gene: NA; CDR3nt: TGTGCCAGCAGCCCATCCCCAAGTTCACCCCTCCACTTT; CDR3aa: CASSPSPSSPLHF
v_gene: TRBV6-6; j_gene: TRBJ2-1; abundance: NA; d_gene: TRBD1; CDR3nt: TGTGCCAGCAGGGACAGGGCGTATGAGCAGTTCTTC; CDR3aa: CASRDRAYEQFF
v_gene: TRBV20-1; j_gene: TRBJ2-5; abundance: NA; d_gene: TRBD2; CDR3nt: TGCAGTGCTAGAGAGAGCGGGAGTGGTTTGACCCAGTACTTC; CDR3aa: CSARESGSGLTQYF
v_gene: TRBV6-5; j_gene: TRBJ1-1; abundance: NA; d_gene: NA; CDR3nt: TGTGCCAGCAGTCCCTTCCGGTGGGAGCGGGCTTTCTTT; CDR3aa: CASSPFRWERAFF
v_gene: TRBV7-2; j_gene: TRBJ1-1; abundance: NA; d_gene: NA; CDR3nt: TGTGCCAGCAGCTTATTGCCTGAAGCTTTCTTT; CDR3aa: CASSLLPEAFF
v_gene: TRBV24-1; j_gene: TRBJ1-5; abundance: NA; d_gene: NA; CDR3nt: TGTGCCACCAGTGCCCCGACAGGTTATAGCAATCAGCCCCAGCATTTT; CDR3aa: CATSAPTGYSNQPQHF
v_gene: TRBV18; j_gene: TRBJ2-5; abundance: NA; d_gene: NA; CDR3nt: TGTGCCAGCTCACCAGCCGGAAACCAAGAGACCCAGTACTTC; CDR3aa: CASSPAGNQETQYF
v_gene: TRBV5-1; j_gene: TRBJ1-1; abundance: NA; d_gene: NA; CDR3nt: TGCGCCAGCGTACAACAGGGGAACACTGAAGCTTTCTTT; CDR3aa: CASVQQGNTEAFF
v_gene: TRBV2; j_gene: TRBJ1-1; abundance: NA; d_gene: NA; CDR3nt: TGTGCCAGCAGTCTAACCGGGACTGTGAACACTGAAGCTTTCTTT; CDR3aa: CASSLTGTVNTEAFF
v_gene: TRBV20-1; j_gene: TRBJ1-5; abundance: NA; d_gene: NA; CDR3nt: TGCAGTGCTAGAGCCAGGGTCTTTCAAAATCAGCCCCAGCATTTT; CDR3aa: CSARARVFQNQPQHF